The clone carrying this TCR beta chain was recorded many times. The time point: newly diagnosed GD, antithyroid drugs for less than 3 months. PBMC-extracted RNA yielded the TCR library. Arm-PCR with iRepertoire HTBI primers amplified the CDR3 regions for these TCR beta libraries. One entry per CDR3 protein results from TCRdb running MiXCR on the multiplex PCR reads. The top ten clones hold over 15% of a sample with 410,000 or so distinct CDR3 sequences, about 15% of them seen once. This sample is drawn from a study of regulatory T cells in long-lasting Graves disease. This sample was also put to use in a study of T cells in Graves' hyperthyroidism and ophthalmopathy.

The sequence came from a woman aged 25 to 45 with Graves disease. Sequenced material: peripheral blood mononuclear cells (PBMCs), taken at new diagnosis, from a patient treated with antithyroid drugs.

Here the CDR3 reads CASSLPGAGQETQYF. The DNA for the CDR3 is TGTGCCAGCAGTCTCCCGGGGGCGGGACAAGAGACCCAGTACTTC. The J gene is TRBJ2-5, the V gene TRBV28; D may correspond to TRBD1 or TRBD2 (6 bases each). CDR3 length: 15 residues. V was shortened by 5 bases and J by 2 bases, with 15 bases between the two germline ends. CDR1 MDHEN and CDR2 SYDVKM come from the germline V gene.